These 14 T cell receptor beta chains originate from one sample sequenced in a study of T cells after yellow fever vaccination. In TCRdb, the 5' RACE reads were re-called with MiXCR into one record per CDR3 protein. Among 500,000 to 650,000 distinct CDR3 sequences listed, less than 20% were seen once. The sequencing here drew on PBMCs, taken about 5 days after the first yellow fever vaccination. The source of these receptors is a man aged 18 to 30 who received the YFV17D yellow fever vaccine.

This rearrangement joins TRBV7-2 to TRBJ2-1; D could derive from TRBD1 or TRBD2 (6 bases each). The CDR3 runs to 13 residues. The V gene lost 3 bases and the J gene lost 12 bases, with 15 bases spanning the gap. Germline assignment: CDR1 SGHTA and CDR2 FQGNSA. The CDR3: CASSFMGGPLQFF. Written as DNA, the CDR3 is TGTGCCAGCAGCTTCATGGGGGGCCCCCTGCAGTTCTTC.

The V gene is TRBV12-3 or TRBV12-4, the J gene TRBJ1-1; tentatively, D is TRBD1 (5 bases). The CDR3 loop spans 13 amino acids. V was pared by 3 bases and J by 6 bases, with 11 bases between. CDR3 residues: CASSLRGVPEAFF. The CDR3 coding sequence is TGTGCCAGCAGTTTGAGGGGAGTTCCTGAAGCTTTCTTT.

This clonotype was recorded a few times. The chain uses TRBV5-1 and TRBJ2-1; 11 bases agree with TRBD2. Germline V gene sequence: CDR1 SGHRS, CDR2 YFSETQ. This CDR3 comprises 17 residues. J gave up 8 bases and V 4 bases, and 14 bases lay outside the gene matches. The CDR3 loop reads CASSVPSGGPFRDEQFF. In nucleotides, the CDR3 is TGCGCCAGCAGCGTCCCTAGCGGGGGGCCCTTTAGGGATGAGCAGTTCTTC.

The V gene is TRBV28, the J gene TRBJ2-1; D remains unclear. There are 13 residues in the CDR3. Trimming removed 2 bases from V and 8 bases from J, with 10 bases in between. CDR1 is MDHEN and CDR2 is SYDVKM in the germline V gene. DNA of the CDR3: TGTGCCAGCAGTTTACAGTTTCGCCATGAGCAGTTCTTC. Residues: CASSLQFRHEQFF. The variable domain in full, completed from reference TRBV28 and TRBJ2-1, reads DVKVTQSSRYLVKRTGEKVFLECVQDMDHENMFWYRQDPGLGLRLIYFSYDVKMKEKGDIPEGYSVSREKKERFSLILESASTNQTSMYLCASSLQFRHEQFFGPGTRLTVL.

J is TRBJ2-3 and V is TRBV4-3, with D tentatively TRBD2 (5 bases). The CDR3 runs to 15 residues. V lost 0 bases and J 6 bases, leaving 13 bases between the germline ends. The germline gives CDR1 LGHNA, CDR2 YSLEER. CDR3 region: CASSQEGLGVDTQYF. For the CDR3, the DNA is TGCGCCAGCAGCCAAGAAGGGCTCGGGGTGGATACGCAGTATTTT.

Only a few counts were recorded for this clonotype. This chain uses TRBV5-6 with TRBJ2-3; maybe TRBD2 (6 bases). Germline V gene data show CDR1 as SGHDT and CDR2 as YYEEEE. Trimming stripped 4 bases from V and 3 bases from J, with 15 bases between. The CDR3 has 15 residues. The CDR3 coding sequence is TGTGCCAGCAGCCTGGTTGTAGGAGGGACAGATACGCAGTATTTT. This sequence encodes CASSLVVGGTDTQYF. The variable domain in full, with the rest retrieved from reference TRBV5-6 and TRBJ2-3, is DAGVTQSPTHLIKTRGQQVTLRCSPKSGHDTVSWYQQALGQGPQFIFQYYEEEERQRGNFPDRFSGHQFPNYSSELNVNALLLGDSALYLCASSLVVGGTDTQYFGPGTRLTVL.

The chain links TRBV18 to TRBJ2-1, with D uncertain. CDR1 and CDR2 from the germline V gene are KGHSH and LQKENI. V was cut by 5 bases and J by 1 base, with 12 bases left in between. This CDR3 comprises 15 residues. The CDR3 sequence is CASSSIEGSYNEQFF. CDR3 nucleotides: TGTGCCAGCTCATCCATAGAAGGGTCCTACAATGAGCAGTTCTTC.

This clonotype was counted only a few times. The CDR3: CSATGTYEQYF. As DNA, the CDR3 is TGCAGTGCTACCGGGACCTACGAGCAGTACTTC. The chain couples TRBV20-1 to TRBJ2-7, with D possibly matching TRBD2 (5 bases). The CDR3 covers 11 residues. V was pared by 4 bases and J by 2 bases, with 6 bases between. Germline CDR1 and CDR2: DFQATT and SNEGSKA (reference sequence).

This clonotype was picked up a small number of times. The chain carries TRBV7-9 and TRBJ2-1; 10 bases match TRBD2. The V gene's germline CDR1 is SEHNR and CDR2 FQNEAQ (reference sequence). The junction had 5 bases not matched to a gene; V was cut back by 3 bases and J by 3 bases. This CDR3 is built from 16 residues. In nucleotides, the CDR3 is TGTGCCAGCAGCTTGGGACTAGCGATCAACTACAATGAGCAGTTCTTC. The encoded protein is CASSLGLAINYNEQFF.

The chain has TRBV21-1 and TRBJ2-7; the table's D call, TRBD2, was not checked against the DNA. TRBV21-1 is a pseudogene. CDR3 length: 14 residues. The DNA of the CDR3 is TGTGCCAGCAGCAGCCCGGGACTCGACTACGAGCAGTACGTC. This translates into CASSSPGLDYEQYV.

In DNA form, the CDR3 reads TGTGCCAGTAGTGTCACCGACGGAGGCTACAATGAGCAGTTCTTC. This codes for CASSVTDGGYNEQFF. The chain couples TRBV19 to TRBJ2-1, with D possibly being TRBD2 (5 bases). V was pared by 5 bases and J by 3 bases, with 14 bases between. Germline values: CDR1 LNHDA, CDR2 SQIVND (reference sequence). The CDR3 has 15 amino acids.

The gene calls are TRBV9 and TRBJ1-2; 7 bases align to TRBD1. The CDR3 extends over 16 amino acids. V gave up 1 base and J gave up 7 bases; unmatched junction bases: 13. Per germline, CDR1 SGDLS and CDR2 YYNGEE. As DNA, the CDR3 is TGTGCCAGCAGCGTAAAGAGGGGACAGTTTGACGGTGGCTACACCTTC. It specifies CASSVKRGQFDGGYTF. The variable domain in full, with the rest retrieved from reference TRBV9 and TRBJ1-2, is DSGVTQTPKHLITATGQRVTLRCSPRSGDLSVYWYQQSLDQGLQFLIQYYNGEERAKGNILERFSAQQFPDLHSELNLSSLELGDSALYFCASSVKRGQFDGGYTFGSGTRLTVV.

This clonotype showed up just a few times. This chain links TRBV9 with TRBJ2-3; D might be TRBD2 (6 bases). The CDR3 is 14 amino acids. V was shortened by 2 bases and J by 2 bases, with 9 bases between the two germline ends. Germline V lookup: CDR1 SGDLS, CDR2 YYNGEE. The CDR3 DNA reads as TGTGCCAGCAGCGTTACGGGGGACACAGATACGCAGTATTTT. Protein sequence: CASSVTGDTDTQYF.

J is TRBJ2-2 and V is TRBV3-1, with D perhaps matching TRBD1 or TRBD2 (5 bases each). Looked up from germline, CDR1 is LGHDT and CDR2 is YNNKEL (reference sequence). This CDR3 spans 15 amino acids. V lost 3 bases and J lost 2, with 10 bases in between. For the CDR3, the DNA is TGTGCCAGCAGCCATCTCGGGGCTAACACCGGGGAGCTGTTTTTT. This translates into CASSHLGANTGELFF.